One sample yielded the 16 T cell receptor beta chains listed below, sequenced in a study of immune evolution from preneoplasia to lung adenocarcinoma. Profiling relied on immunoSEQ multiplex PCR, and the TCRdb table lists in-frame clones only, not all of them. This sample has over 9,500 clones, with about four fifths found just once. The specimen sequenced was FFPE minimally invasive lung adenocarcinoma tissue. All receptors come from a person aged 60 to 85 with lung adenocarcinoma.

This clone occurred a few times. The chain combines TRBV9 with TRBJ2-5; D might be TRBD2 (5 bases). V lost 0 bases and J lost 5, with 11 bases in between. CDR1 and CDR2 from the germline V gene are SGDLS and YYNGEE. The CDR3 extends over 14 amino acids. CDR3 DNA sequence: TGTGCCAGCAGCGTAGAACCCGGCGGGGAGACCCAGTACTTC. Its translation: CASSVEPGGETQYF.

This chain uses TRBV7-9 with TRBJ2-3, with TRBD2 identical over 7 bases. The CDR3 is 15 residues long. After removal of 1 base from V and 4 bases from J, the junction contained 5 bases not matched to a gene. Germline V gene lookup returns CDR1 SEHNR and CDR2 FQNEAQ (reference sequence). The CDR3 DNA follows: TGTGCCAGCAGCTTAGGGACTAGGAGCTCAGATACGCAGTATTTT. It translates to CASSLGTRSSDTQYF. Full variable domain (outside the CDR3, taken from reference TRBV7-9 and TRBJ2-3): DTGVSQNPRHKITKRGQNVTFRCDPISEHNRLYWYRQTLGQGPEFLTYFQNEAQLEKSRLLSDRFSAERPKGSFSTLEIQRTEQGDSAMYLCASSLGTRSSDTQYFGPGTRLTVL.

The genes are TRBV20-1 and TRBJ2-7; D remains ambiguous. Germline CDR1 DFQATT, CDR2 SNEGSKA (reference sequence). This CDR3 is 11 amino acids long. V lost 4 bases to trimming and J lost 11 bases, with 15 bases between them. Here the CDR3 reads CSATRFPLEYF. CDR3 DNA: TGCAGTGCTACCCGTTTCCCTCTCGAGTACTTC.

J is TRBJ2-5 and V is TRBV7-9, with a tentative D call TRBD1 (5 bases). With 1 base removed from V and 0 bases from J, the gap between germline ends came to 6 bases. CDR1 is SEHNR and CDR2 is FQNEAQ in the germline V gene (reference sequence). This CDR3 is 14 amino acids long. CDR3 protein: CASSLGQYQETQYF. Here the CDR3 DNA reads TGTGCCAGCAGCTTAGGACAGTACCAAGAGACCCAGTACTTC.

The CDR3 sequence is CASTFGLQGNIQYF. In DNA, the CDR3 is TGTGCCAGCACCTTCGGTCTTCAGGGAAACATTCAGTACTTC. The V call is TRBV7-9, the J call TRBJ2-4; D is possibly TRBD1 (5 bases). V lost 7 bases and J lost 6, with 16 bases in between. The CDR3 has 14 residues. CDR1 and CDR2 from the germline V gene are SEHNR and FQNEAQ (reference sequence).

The genes are TRBV29-1 and TRBJ2-4; D gene unclear. The CDR3 contains 13 residues. The germline V and J ends were trimmed by 4 bases and 0 bases, with 7 bases remaining between them. Germline-derived CDR1 and CDR2 are SQVTM and ANQGSEA. CDR3 DNA: TGCAGCGTTGTGTGGCTAGCCAAAAACATTCAGTACTTC. It translates to CSVVWLAKNIQYF. The whole variable domain, filled in from reference TRBV29-1 and TRBJ2-4, reads SAVISQKPSRDICQRGTSLTIQCQVDSQVTMMFWYRQQPGQSLTLIATANQGSEATYESGFVIDKFPISRPNLTFSTLTVSNMSPEDSSIYLCSVVWLAKNIQYFGAGTRLSVL.

The rearrangement joins TRBV5-1 to TRBJ1-1; tentative D call: TRBD1 (6 bases). V lost 0 bases, J lost 2 bases, and 11 bases lay in between. This CDR3 contains 15 residues. Germline CDR1 is SGHRS and CDR2 is YFSETQ. CDR3 sequence reads: CASSLGGAYNTEAFF. The CDR3 coding sequence is TGCGCCAGCAGCTTGGGGGGGGCTTACAACACTGAAGCTTTCTTT.

The chain combines TRBV10-3 with TRBJ2-3; D gene uncertain. Trimming cost V 6 bases and J 0 bases, with 10 bases left between them. Germline CDR1 reads ENHRY; CDR2 reads SYGVKD. This CDR3 region has 14 residues. The CDR3 DNA reads as TGTGCCATCAGCTACGACATCAGCACAGATACGCAGTATTTT. It translates to CAISYDISTDTQYF.

This clone was detected only a few times. The chain is built from TRBV19 and TRBJ2-3; 8 bases match TRBD1. There are 17 residues in the CDR3. V lost 5 bases and J lost 3; bases outside the gene matches: 13. CDR1 and CDR2 (germline): LNHDA, SQIVND (reference sequence). The CDR3 DNA is TGTGCCAGTAGTTCCCCATCAGGGGGCCGGAGGACAGATACGCAGTATTTT. The encoded protein is CASSSPSGGRRTDTQYF.

V gene TRBV7-2 combines with J gene TRBJ1-1; D is uncertain. Germline V gene lookup returns CDR1 SGHTA and CDR2 FQGNSA. The germline V and J ends were trimmed by 0 bases and 2 bases, with 4 bases remaining between them. This CDR3 has 13 amino acids. The CDR3 nucleotides read TGTGCCAGCAGCTTAGCCCCAAACACTGAAGCTTTCTTT. Amino acid sequence: CASSLAPNTEAFF.

There are a few counts of this clone. The chain links TRBV4-3 to TRBJ2-7, with D maybe TRBD2 (5 bases). Deletions cut 0 bases from V and 3 bases from J, with 12 bases between. The CDR3 consists of 15 residues. Germline V CDR1 and CDR2: LGHNA, YSLEER. Here the CDR3 reads CASSQDEGVDYEQYF. CDR3 sequence (DNA): TGCGCCAGCAGCCAAGATGAGGGCGTAGACTACGAGCAGTACTTC.

The CDR3 DNA reads as TGTGCCAGAAGCTTGGCGGGGGGGCCCTCTGGAAACACCATATATTTT. Protein: CARSLAGGPSGNTIYF. The rearrangement links TRBV5-3 to TRBJ1-3, with D tentatively TRBD1 (6 bases). TRBV5-3 is an ORF, with its function uncertain. The CDR3 loop spans 16 amino acids. With 0 bases removed from V and 0 bases from J, the gap between germline ends came to 10 bases.

This chain joins TRBV7-2 and TRBJ2-5; D might be TRBD2 (6 bases). Trimming left V 5 bases short and J 5 bases short, with 15 bases between. The CDR3 runs to 14 residues. Germline V gene sequence: CDR1 SGHTA, CDR2 FQGNSA. The chain's CDR3 is CASSPNGGSETQYF. Written as DNA, the CDR3 is TGTGCCAGCAGCCCAAATGGGGGGTCGGAGACCCAGTACTTC.

The chain links TRBV19 to TRBJ2-1; TRBD1 is a possible D gene (6 bases). The CDR3 runs to 15 residues. The V and J ends lost 8 bases and 4 bases respectively, with 18 bases between them. Per the germline V gene, CDR1 is LNHDA and CDR2 is SQIVND (reference sequence). The CDR3 spells CASLPRVGAYNEQFF. In DNA form, the CDR3 reads TGTGCCAGTCTCCCTAGGGTGGGGGCTTACAATGAGCAGTTCTTC.

This chain uses TRBV7-9 with TRBJ1-2; D is unclear. The CDR3 spans 13 residues. Germline V lookup: CDR1 SEHNR, CDR2 FQNEAQ (reference sequence). V lost 3 bases and J lost 2, with 7 bases in between. The CDR3 reads CASSFTENYGYTF. The CDR3 coding sequence is TGTGCCAGCAGCTTCACAGAGAACTATGGCTACACCTTC.

This clone occurred once. The rearrangement uses TRBV7-9 and TRBJ1-2; 9 nucleotides agree with TRBD1. V shed 1 base and J 1 base; nucleotides not matched to a gene: 4. CDR1 SEHNR and CDR2 FQNEAQ come from the germline V gene (reference sequence). This CDR3 comprises 16 residues. In nucleotides, the CDR3 is TGTGCCAGCAGCTTAGTACGGACAGGGGATAACTATGGCTACACCTTC. It specifies CASSLVRTGDNYGYTF.